This T cell receptor (beta chain) came from a study of blood T cell repertoires in COVID-19 (dated by TCRdb to 2019 to 2021). Study-wide context: Samples from collaborators originated in the United States, Italy and Spain and spanned both the acute and convalescent phases of COVID-19. The prospective study material was composed of cDNA or gDNA derived from T cells, B-cell-depleted T cells, or PBMCs. Deeply sampled blood TCRbeta repertoires from subjects exposed to, actively infected with, or recovered from COVID-19 were included in the dataset. The repertoires were released in a freely available public database intended as a resource for research on the immune response to SARS-CoV-2. The samples were drawn from two sources: the first 160 participants of the ongoing ImmuneRACE study, and about 1,300 subjects contributed by 6 global collaborators. Nearly every sample came with metadata listing a de-identified subject ID, COVID-19 status, age in years and sex. HLA class I and class II types, where available, came from metadata supplied by the sample provider rather than from assay-based typing. What the study reported, not specific to this receptor: Clinical and demographic metadata were provided uncurated, with the amount varying by source and participant.

Whole blood was collected in K2EDTA tubes by collaborating institutions according to the institutions' own protocols. Collaborator samples were shipped for TCRbeta analysis as frozen whole blood, isolated PBMCs, or DNA extracted from either sample type. TCRbeta CDR3 regions were amplified from genomic DNA using the immunoSEQ Assay, a bias-controlled multiplex PCR. The original pipeline was this. Nucleated cell counts per sample were estimated from amplification of reference gene primers within the assay. Sequence reads were collapsed and filtered to measure the absolute abundance of every unique TCRbeta CDR3 rearrangement. Productive Simpson clonality was computed per sample as the square root of Simpson's diversity index over productive rearrangements. TCRdb took this table from immuneACCESS and kept in-frame rearrangements with V and J called. Such tables lack part of the clones; where checked against another copy, unresolved V genes explain under half of the gap, and the rest is unexplained. The V and J calls and clone size come from that table; D and trimming were worked out from the DNA. Recorded for this sample are approximately 280,000 clones; 88% of them occurred a single time. The ten most abundant clones make up 9.4% of the sample.

As regards this clone: The target of this receptor is not known. Base qualities are not provided; no much larger clone lies one nucleotide away.

This clonotype originated in a young man with active or convalescent COVID-19. Sequencing was done on a sample of peripheral blood.

The DNA sequence reads TGTGCCAGCAGCCCACGGGACAGGGGGCCTACTGAAGCTTTCTTT. Translated, this is CASSPRDRGPTEAFF. This sequence uses TRBV11-2 and TRBJ1-1; a stretch of 12 junction bases matches TRBD1. Based on the germline V gene, the CDR1 and CDR2 sequences are SGHAT and FQNNGV. Germline trimming amounts to 5 bases on V and 5 bases on J, with 6 as the count of junction bases outside the gene matches. Measured from the cysteine to the phenylalanine, the CDR3 is 15 residues long. Just the 45-base CDR3 DNA is kept, in frame starting at base 1.